This T cell receptor beta chain was captured in a study of Graves' ophthalmopathy and Graves' hyperthyroidism. Study observations and caveats: Sensitivity of about 70% and specificity of 72.22% were achieved by the model that predicted ophthalmopathy progression. The majority of expanded thyroid clonotypes above 0.001 frequency also occurred in blood.

This CDR3 is 18 amino acids long. Trimming took off 6 bases at V and 0 bases at J, with 23 bases between the two ends. TCR beta CDR3 regions were amplified from RNA transcripts. Amplification began with first-round RT-PCR using HTBI primers, then second-round multiplex PCR was performed. Each CDR3 protein gets one entry after TCRdb re-called the multiplex PCR reads with MiXCR. The table has hundreds of thousands of distinct CDR3 sequences, 20% to 25% seen once. This clonotype has just a few counts. What it binds is not known. Hyperthyroidism was new, under 2 months, in patients aged 18 to 65. The authors used Ficoll-Paque density gradient centrifugation to separate PBMCs. The input was about 10 ml of fresh peripheral blood.

The sequenced sample was peripheral blood. The rearrangement joins TRBV12-3 or TRBV12-4 to TRBJ2-5; TRBD1 or TRBD2 may be the D gene (6 bases each). The receptor was derived from a woman in her late teens or twenties with stable Graves' hyperthyroidism. The CDR3 nucleotides are TGTGCCAGCAGACAACAGGGAGCTCGGGGACTCTACCAAGAGACCCAGTACTTC. Translation gives CASRQQGARGLYQETQYF.